Listed here are 19 T cell receptor beta chains from one sample, sequenced in a study of T cell responses to AZD1222 COVID-19 vaccine. This table comes from immunoSEQ multiplex PCR, and its TCRdb copy is limited to in-frame clones, with some not included. The table lists 65,000 to 100,000 clones, more than 75% of them singletons, with 22% in the top ten. Sample: peripheral blood, taken on day 0 of AZD1222 vaccination. Receptors originate from an adult in good health.

This clone occurred once. Other nucleotide sequences in the sample specify the same CDR3. The chain couples TRBV5-6 to TRBJ1-5; D is undetermined. The CDR3 length is 15 residues. The V and J ends lost 0 bases and 0 bases respectively, with 7 bases between them. Germline CDR1 SGHDT, CDR2 YYEEEE. CDR3 region: CASSLGGYSNQPQHF. CDR3 DNA: TGTGCCAGCAGCTTGGGTGGCTATAGCAATCAGCCCCAGCATTTT.

The chain links TRBV23-1 to TRBJ1-6; 7 nucleotides match TRBD1. TRBV23-1 is an ORF; its function is uncertain. V trimming: 2 bases; J trimming: 7 bases; junction bases outside the gene matches: 8. CDR3 length equals 16 residues. CDR3 in DNA: TGCGCCAGCAGTCAAATGGGACAGCCAAAAAATTCACCCCTCCACTTT. It is translated as CASSQMGQPKNSPLHF.

This chain links TRBV6-5 with TRBJ2-7; 9 bases fit TRBD1. CDR3 length: 14 residues. V shed 2 bases, J shed 4 bases, and the junction held 3 bases outside the gene matches. Germline assignment: CDR1 MNHEY and CDR2 SVGAGI. In nucleotides, the CDR3 is TGTGCCAGCAGTTACGGGACAGGGCTTTACGAGCAGTACTTC. Translating it yields CASSYGTGLYEQYF.

The chain uses TRBV3-1 (or the pseudogene TRBV3-2) and TRBJ2-6; tentatively, D is TRBD1 (6 bases). Germline assignment: CDR1 LGHDT and CDR2 YNNKEL (reference sequence). Trimming stripped 1 base from V and 0 bases from J, with 19 bases between. The CDR3 loop spans 20 amino acids. CDR3 DNA sequence: TGTGCCAGCAGCCAAGTCCTGGTTACAGGGCCCAGCTCTGGGGCCAACGTCCTGACTTTC. Translated, it gives CASSQVLVTGPSSGANVLTF.

The chain recombines TRBV19 with TRBJ1-6; 7 nucleotides match TRBD1. The V gene end was trimmed by 6 bases and the J gene end by 10 bases; junction bases not matched to a gene: 12. Germline V gene data show CDR1 as LNHDA and CDR2 as SQIVND (reference sequence). CDR3 length: 15 amino acids. CDR3 region: CASRDIRDSLSPLHF. CDR3 in DNA: TGTGCCAGTAGAGACATCCGGGACAGTTTATCACCCCTCCACTTT.

This clone was seen at least ten times. This CDR3 is also generated by other DNA sequences in the sample. The chain has TRBV7-9 and TRBJ2-1; 9 nucleotides line up with TRBD2. The CDR3 sequence is 14 residues long. V was clipped by 11 bases and J by 7 bases; unmatched bases: 12. Per germline, CDR1 SEHNR and CDR2 FQNEAQ (reference sequence). CDR3 nucleotide sequence: TGTGCCTGCTGGGGGGCGGGAGGGGGGAATGAGCAGTTCTTC. It yields the protein CACWGAGGGNEQFF.

This chain connects TRBV11-3 to TRBJ2-1, with TRBD2 identical over 10 bases. Trimming cost V 4 bases and J 7 bases; bases outside gene matches: 7. The length of the CDR3 is 15 residues. Germline V gives CDR1 SGHNT, CDR2 YENEEA. CDR3 nucleotides: TGTGCCAGCAGCTCGACGGGACTAGCGAGAAATGAGCAGTTCTTC. This gives the protein CASSSTGLARNEQFF.

This clone was found a few times. V usage is TRBV27 and J usage is TRBJ2-5; D unresolved. V was shortened by 0 bases and J by 4 bases, with 9 bases between the two germline ends. Looked up from germline, CDR1 is MNHEY and CDR2 is SMNVEV (reference sequence). The CDR3 has 14 amino acids. CDR3 in amino acids: CASSLSRRGETQYF. The CDR3 DNA reads as TGTGCCAGCAGTTTATCGAGGCGTGGAGAGACCCAGTACTTC.

The V and J genes are TRBV9 and TRBJ2-4; perhaps TRBD2 as D (7 bases). Per germline, CDR1 SGDLS and CDR2 YYNGEE. The CDR3 length is 16 residues. Between the trimmed V and J ends, which lost 4 bases and 1 base, there was a span of 15 bases. CDR3 sequence: CASSSGEGGAKNIQYF. The CDR3 bases are TGTGCCAGCAGCTCAGGGGAGGGTGGGGCCAAAAACATTCAGTACTTC.

The chain joins TRBV27 to TRBJ2-1; 10 nucleotides align to TRBD2. The CDR3 spans 15 residues. Per the germline V gene, CDR1 is MNHEY and CDR2 is SMNVEV (reference sequence). V shed 3 bases and J 4 bases; nucleotides not matched to a gene: 3. CDR3 residues: CASSFVAGGYNEQFF. The CDR3 DNA sequence: TGTGCCAGCAGTTTTGTAGCGGGGGGATACAATGAGCAGTTCTTC.

The J gene is TRBJ2-7, the V gene TRBV2; maybe TRBD1 (5 bases). This CDR3 is 14 amino acids long. The germline V and J ends were trimmed by 6 bases and 5 bases, with 17 bases remaining between them. The germline V gene encodes CDR1 SNHLY and CDR2 FYNNEI. CDR3 sequence (DNA): TGTGCCAGCAGGCCGGGCAGGGAACGGCACGAGCAGTACTTC. Translation gives CASRPGRERHEQYF.

The genes are TRBV11-2 and TRBJ1-1; 7 nucleotides agree with TRBD1. Unmatched junction bases numbered 5, after V lost 1 base and J lost 0 bases. The CDR3 sequence is 16 residues long. CDR1 is SGHAT and CDR2 is FQNNGV in the germline V gene. CDR3 region: CASSLARGGMNTEAFF. The CDR3 nucleotides read TGTGCCAGCAGCTTAGCCAGGGGGGGAATGAACACTGAAGCTTTCTTT.

The chain is built from TRBV3-1 (or the pseudogene TRBV3-2) and TRBJ1-1; TRBD1 is a possible D gene (5 bases). Trimming removed 3 bases at V and 1 base at J, with 9 bases between. Germline V CDR1 and CDR2: LGHDT, YNNKEL (reference sequence). This CDR3 comprises 14 residues. CDR3 sequence (DNA): TGTGCCAGCAGCCATTGGACACCGAACACTGAAGCTTTCTTT. This codes for CASSHWTPNTEAFF.

This rearrangement joins TRBV6-5 to TRBJ2-1; no definite D call. From germline, CDR1 is MNHEY and CDR2 SVGAGI. Between the trimmed V and J ends, which lost 0 bases and 5 bases, there was a span of 14 bases. The CDR3 runs 16 residues. The DNA for the CDR3 is TGTGCCAGCAGTTACTCGAGTATATTGGGCAACAATGAGCAGTTCTTC. It encodes CASSYSSILGNNEQFF.

The gene calls are TRBV14 and TRBJ2-4; TRBD2 might be the D (5 bases). V lost 5 bases, J lost 1 base, and 12 bases lay in between. CDR3 size: 15 residues. Germline assignment: CDR1 SGHDN and CDR2 FVKESK. This chain's CDR3 is CASSSQGGAKNIQYF. CDR3 coding DNA: TGTGCCAGCAGCTCTCAAGGCGGGGCCAAAAACATTCAGTACTTC.

The table lists this clone with a count of one. The genes are TRBV11-2 and TRBJ1-4; D gene unclear. Trimming took off 4 bases at V and 1 base at J, with 13 bases between the two ends. CDR3 size: 16 residues. The germline gives CDR1 SGHAT, CDR2 FQNNGV. CDR3 nucleotides: TGTGCCAGCAGCTCGGGAGGCGGATTAACTAATGAAAAACTGTTTTTT. Translating it yields CASSSGGGLTNEKLFF.

The chain is built from TRBV3-1 (or the pseudogene TRBV3-2) and TRBJ1-1; D unresolved. Trimming left V 2 bases short and J 1 base short, with 11 bases between. Germline V gene data show CDR1 as LGHDT and CDR2 as YNNKEL (reference sequence). The CDR3 loop spans 15 amino acids. CDR3 coding DNA: TGTGCCAGCAGCCAACCGCGATCCAAGAACACTGAAGCTTTCTTT. Protein: CASSQPRSKNTEAFF.

The DNA for the CDR3 is TGTGCCAGTAGTGCCACAGGGGGGGGGACTGAAGCTTTCTTT. This codes for CASSATGGGTEAFF. The rearrangement links TRBV19 to TRBJ1-1, with 8 nucleotides matching TRBD1. This CDR3 comprises 14 residues. CDR1 is LNHDA, CDR2 SQIVND, per germline (reference sequence). V lost 5 bases, J lost 5 bases, and 7 bases stayed unmatched.

This chain uses TRBV11-2 with TRBJ1-2; no definite D call. The V end was cut by 5 bases, the J end by 8 bases, with 15 bases between. This CDR3 has 13 amino acids. Germline V CDR1 and CDR2: SGHAT, FQNNGV. CDR3 in amino acids: CASSARPGEGYTF. DNA of the CDR3: TGTGCCAGCAGCGCCCGCCCAGGCGAGGGCTACACCTTC. The whole variable domain, remainder taken from reference TRBV11-2 and TRBJ1-2, is EAGVAQSPRYKIIEKRQSVAFWCNPISGHATLYWYQQILGQGPKLLIQFQNNGVVDDSQLPKDRFSAERLKGVDSTLKIQPAKLEDSAVYLCASSARPGEGYTFGSGTRLTVV.